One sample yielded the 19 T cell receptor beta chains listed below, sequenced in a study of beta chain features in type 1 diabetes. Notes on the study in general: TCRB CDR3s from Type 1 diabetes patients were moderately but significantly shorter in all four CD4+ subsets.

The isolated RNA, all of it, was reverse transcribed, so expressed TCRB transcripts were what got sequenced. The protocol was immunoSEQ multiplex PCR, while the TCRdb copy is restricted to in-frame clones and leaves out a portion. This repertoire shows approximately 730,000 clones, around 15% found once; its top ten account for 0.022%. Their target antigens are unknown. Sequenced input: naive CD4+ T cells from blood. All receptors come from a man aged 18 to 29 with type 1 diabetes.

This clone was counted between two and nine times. The chain's CDR3 is CAISEDRGSGYTF. CDR3 bases: TGTGCCATCAGCGAGGATCGGGGAAGTGGCTACACCTTC. The gene calls are TRBV10-3 and TRBJ1-2; unclear D gene. Per germline, CDR1 ENHRY and CDR2 SYGVKD. This CDR3 region has 13 residues. V gave up 6 bases and J gave up 7 bases, with 15 bases separating them.

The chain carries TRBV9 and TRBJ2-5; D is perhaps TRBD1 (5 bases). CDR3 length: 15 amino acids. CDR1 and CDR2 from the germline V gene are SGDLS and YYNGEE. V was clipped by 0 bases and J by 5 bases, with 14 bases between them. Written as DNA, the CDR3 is TGTGCCAGCAGCGTAGGGGGCAGGGCTCCGGAGACCCAGTACTTC. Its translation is CASSVGGRAPETQYF. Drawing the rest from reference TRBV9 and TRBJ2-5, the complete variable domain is DSGVTQTPKHLITATGQRVTLRCSPRSGDLSVYWYQQSLDQGLQFLIQYYNGEERAKGNILERFSAQQFPDLHSELNLSSLELGDSALYFCASSVGGRAPETQYFGPGTRLLVL.

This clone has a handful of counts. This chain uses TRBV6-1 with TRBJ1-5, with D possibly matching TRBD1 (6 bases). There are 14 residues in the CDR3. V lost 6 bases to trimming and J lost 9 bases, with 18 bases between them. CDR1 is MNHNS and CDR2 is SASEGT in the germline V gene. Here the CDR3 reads CASRHGTTLRPQHF. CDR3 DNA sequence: TGTGCCAGCAGACACGGGACAACCCTTCGGCCCCAGCATTTT.

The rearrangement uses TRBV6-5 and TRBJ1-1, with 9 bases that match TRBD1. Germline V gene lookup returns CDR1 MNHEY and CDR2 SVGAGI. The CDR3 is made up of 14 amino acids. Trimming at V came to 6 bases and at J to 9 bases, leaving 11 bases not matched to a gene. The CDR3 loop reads CASRLTGQGGKAFF. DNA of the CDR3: TGTGCCAGCAGACTGACGGGACAGGGAGGGAAAGCTTTCTTT.

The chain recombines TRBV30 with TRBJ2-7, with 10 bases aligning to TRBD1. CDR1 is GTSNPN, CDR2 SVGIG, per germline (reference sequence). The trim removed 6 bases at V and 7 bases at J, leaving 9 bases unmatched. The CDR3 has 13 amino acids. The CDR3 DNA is TGTGCCTGTTACACGGGACAGGGGATGGAGCAGTACTTC. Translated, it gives CACYTGQGMEQYF.

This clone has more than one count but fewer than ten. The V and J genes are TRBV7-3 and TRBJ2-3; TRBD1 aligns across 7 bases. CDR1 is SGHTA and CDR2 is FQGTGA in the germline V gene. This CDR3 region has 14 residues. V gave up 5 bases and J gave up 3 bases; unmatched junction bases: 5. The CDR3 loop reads CASSATGPTDTQYF. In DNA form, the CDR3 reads TGTGCCAGCAGCGCGACAGGGCCGACAGATACGCAGTATTTT.

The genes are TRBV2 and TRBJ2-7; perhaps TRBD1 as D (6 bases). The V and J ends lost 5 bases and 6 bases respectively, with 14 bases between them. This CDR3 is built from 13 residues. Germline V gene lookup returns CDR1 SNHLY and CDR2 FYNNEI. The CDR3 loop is CASSSYMGAEQYF. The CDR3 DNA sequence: TGTGCCAGCAGTTCGTATATGGGGGCCGAGCAGTACTTC.

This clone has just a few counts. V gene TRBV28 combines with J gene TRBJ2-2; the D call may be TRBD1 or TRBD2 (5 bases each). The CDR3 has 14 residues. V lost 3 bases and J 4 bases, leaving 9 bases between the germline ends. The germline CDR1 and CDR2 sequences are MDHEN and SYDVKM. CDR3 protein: CASSFSGGTGELFF. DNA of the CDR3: TGTGCCAGCAGTTTCTCTGGGGGCACCGGGGAGCTGTTTTTT.

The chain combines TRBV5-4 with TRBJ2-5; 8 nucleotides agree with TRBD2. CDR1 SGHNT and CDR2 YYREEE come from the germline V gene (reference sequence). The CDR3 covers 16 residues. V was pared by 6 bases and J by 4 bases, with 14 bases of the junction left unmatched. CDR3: CASTQRLATEIETQYF. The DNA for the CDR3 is TGTGCCAGCACCCAGAGACTAGCGACTGAGATAGAGACCCAGTACTTC.

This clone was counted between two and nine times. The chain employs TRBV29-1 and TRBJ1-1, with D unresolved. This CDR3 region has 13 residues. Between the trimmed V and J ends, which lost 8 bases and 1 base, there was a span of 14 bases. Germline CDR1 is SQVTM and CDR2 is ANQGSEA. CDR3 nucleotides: TGCAGCATCTCTCGGCAAGAGAACACTGAAGCTTTCTTT. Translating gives CSISRQENTEAFF. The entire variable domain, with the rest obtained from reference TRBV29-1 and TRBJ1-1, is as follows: SAVISQKPSRDICQRGTSLTIQCQVDSQVTMMFWYRQQPGQSLTLIATANQGSEATYESGFVIDKFPISRPNLTFSTLTVSNMSPEDSSIYLCSISRQENTEAFFGQGTRLTVV.

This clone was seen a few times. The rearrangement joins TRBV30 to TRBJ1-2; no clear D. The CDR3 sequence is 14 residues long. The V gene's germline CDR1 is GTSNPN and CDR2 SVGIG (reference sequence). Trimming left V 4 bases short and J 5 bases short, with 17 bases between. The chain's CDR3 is CAWIRPRGQYGYTF. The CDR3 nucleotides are TGTGCCTGGATAAGACCCCGAGGGCAGTATGGCTACACCTTC.

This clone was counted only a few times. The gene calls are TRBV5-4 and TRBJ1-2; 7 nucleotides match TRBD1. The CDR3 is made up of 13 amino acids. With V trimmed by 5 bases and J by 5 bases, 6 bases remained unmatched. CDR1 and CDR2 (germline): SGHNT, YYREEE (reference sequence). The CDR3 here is CASSGTAEYGYTF. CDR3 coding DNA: TGTGCCAGCAGTGGGACAGCTGAGTATGGCTACACCTTC.

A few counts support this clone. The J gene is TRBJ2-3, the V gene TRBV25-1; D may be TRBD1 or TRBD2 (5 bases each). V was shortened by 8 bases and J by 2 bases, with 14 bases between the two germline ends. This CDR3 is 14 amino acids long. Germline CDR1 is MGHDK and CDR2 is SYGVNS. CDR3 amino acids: CASGGPQFTDTQYF. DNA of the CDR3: TGTGCCAGCGGGGGACCTCAATTCACAGATACGCAGTATTTT.

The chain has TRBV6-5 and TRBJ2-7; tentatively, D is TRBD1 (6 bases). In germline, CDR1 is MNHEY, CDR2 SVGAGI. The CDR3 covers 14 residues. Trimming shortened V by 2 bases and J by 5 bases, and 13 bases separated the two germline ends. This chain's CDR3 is CASSYAQGRNEQYF. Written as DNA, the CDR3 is TGTGCCAGCAGTTACGCTCAGGGGCGCAACGAGCAGTACTTC.

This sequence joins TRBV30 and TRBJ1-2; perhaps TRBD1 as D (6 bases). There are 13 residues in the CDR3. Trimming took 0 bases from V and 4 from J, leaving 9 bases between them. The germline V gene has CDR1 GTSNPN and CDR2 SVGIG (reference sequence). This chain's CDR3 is CAWSVGGIYGYTF. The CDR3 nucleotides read TGTGCCTGGAGTGTAGGGGGGATCTATGGCTACACCTTC.

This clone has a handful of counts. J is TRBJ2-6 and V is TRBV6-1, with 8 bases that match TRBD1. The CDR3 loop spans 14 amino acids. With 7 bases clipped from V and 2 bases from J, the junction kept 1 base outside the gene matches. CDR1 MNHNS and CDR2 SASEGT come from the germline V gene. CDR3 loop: CASTRGPGANVLTF. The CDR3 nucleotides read TGTGCCAGCACCAGGGGGCCTGGGGCCAACGTCCTGACTTTC.

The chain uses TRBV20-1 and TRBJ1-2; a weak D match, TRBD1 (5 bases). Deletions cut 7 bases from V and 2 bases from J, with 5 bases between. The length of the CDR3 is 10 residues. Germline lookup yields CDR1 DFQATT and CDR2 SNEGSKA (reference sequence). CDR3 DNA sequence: TGCAGTGGACAGAACTATGGCTACACCTTC. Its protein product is CSGQNYGYTF.

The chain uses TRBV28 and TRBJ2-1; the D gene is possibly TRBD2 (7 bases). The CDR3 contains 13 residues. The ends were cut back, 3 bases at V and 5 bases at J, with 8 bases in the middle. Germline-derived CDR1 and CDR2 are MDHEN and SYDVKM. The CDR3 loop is CASSFGGHNEQFF. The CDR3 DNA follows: TGTGCCAGCAGTTTCGGGGGGCACAATGAGCAGTTCTTC. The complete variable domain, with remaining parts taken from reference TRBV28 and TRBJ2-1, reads DVKVTQSSRYLVKRTGEKVFLECVQDMDHENMFWYRQDPGLGLRLIYFSYDVKMKEKGDIPEGYSVSREKKERFSLILESASTNQTSMYLCASSFGGHNEQFFGPGTRLTVL.

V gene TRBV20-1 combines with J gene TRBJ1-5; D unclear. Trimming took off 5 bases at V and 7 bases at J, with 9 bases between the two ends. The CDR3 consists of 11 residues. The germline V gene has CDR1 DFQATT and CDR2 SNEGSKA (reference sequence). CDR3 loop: CSAQNEQPQHF. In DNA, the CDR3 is TGCAGTGCTCAGAACGAGCAGCCCCAGCATTTT.